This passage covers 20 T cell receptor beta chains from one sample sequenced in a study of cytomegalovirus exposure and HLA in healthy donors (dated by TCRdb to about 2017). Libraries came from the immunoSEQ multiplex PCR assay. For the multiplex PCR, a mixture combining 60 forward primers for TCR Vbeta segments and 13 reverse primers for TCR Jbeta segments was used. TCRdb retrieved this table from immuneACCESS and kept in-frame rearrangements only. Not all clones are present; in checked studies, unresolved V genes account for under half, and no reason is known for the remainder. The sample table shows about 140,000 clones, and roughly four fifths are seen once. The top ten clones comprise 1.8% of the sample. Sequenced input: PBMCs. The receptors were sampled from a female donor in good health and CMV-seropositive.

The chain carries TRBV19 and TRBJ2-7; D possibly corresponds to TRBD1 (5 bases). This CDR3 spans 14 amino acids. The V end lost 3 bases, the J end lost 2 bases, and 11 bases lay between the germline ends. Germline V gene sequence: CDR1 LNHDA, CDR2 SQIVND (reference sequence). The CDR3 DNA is TGTGCCAGTAGTATGCTGGGGCCCCCCTACGAGCAGTACTTC. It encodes CASSMLGPPYEQYF.

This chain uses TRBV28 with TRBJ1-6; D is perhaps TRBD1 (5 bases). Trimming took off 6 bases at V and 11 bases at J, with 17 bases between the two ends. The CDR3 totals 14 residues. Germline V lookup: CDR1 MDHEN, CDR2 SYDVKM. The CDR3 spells CASSPSKGAAPLHF. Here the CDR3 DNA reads TGTGCCAGCAGCCCCTCGAAAGGGGCCGCACCCCTCCACTTT.

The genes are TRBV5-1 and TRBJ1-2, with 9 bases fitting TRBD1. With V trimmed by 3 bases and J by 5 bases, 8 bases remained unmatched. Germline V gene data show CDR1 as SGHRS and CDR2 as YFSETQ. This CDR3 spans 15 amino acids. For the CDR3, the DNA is TGCGCCAGCAGCTCCCAGGGACAGGGTAGTTATGGCTACACCTTC. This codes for CASSSQGQGSYGYTF. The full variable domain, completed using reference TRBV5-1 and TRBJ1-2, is KAGVTQTPRYLIKTRGQQVTLSCSPISGHRSVSWYQQTPGQGLQFLFEYFSETQRNKGNFPGRFSGRQFSNSRSEMNVSTLELGDSALYLCASSSQGQGSYGYTFGSGTRLTVV.

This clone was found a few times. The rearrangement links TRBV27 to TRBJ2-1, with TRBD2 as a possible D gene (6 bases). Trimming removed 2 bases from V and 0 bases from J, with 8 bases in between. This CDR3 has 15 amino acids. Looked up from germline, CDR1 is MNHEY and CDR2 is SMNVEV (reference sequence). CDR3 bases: TGTGCCAGCAGTTTAGGGGGGAGCTCCTACAATGAGCAGTTCTTC. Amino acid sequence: CASSLGGSSYNEQFF.

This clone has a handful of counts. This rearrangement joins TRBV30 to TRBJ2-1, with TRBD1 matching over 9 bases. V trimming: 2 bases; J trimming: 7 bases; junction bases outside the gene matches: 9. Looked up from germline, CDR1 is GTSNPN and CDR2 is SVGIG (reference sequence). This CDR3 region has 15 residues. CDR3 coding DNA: TGTGCCTGGAGTTTAGGGACAGGGTGGTCAAATGAGCAGTTCTTC. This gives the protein CAWSLGTGWSNEQFF.

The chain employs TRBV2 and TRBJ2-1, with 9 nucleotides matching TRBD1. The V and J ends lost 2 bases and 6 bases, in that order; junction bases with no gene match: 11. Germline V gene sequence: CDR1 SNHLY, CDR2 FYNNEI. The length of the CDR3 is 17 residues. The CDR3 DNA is TGTGCCAGCAGTGAAAGGGGGGCGGGGACAGGGCGCAATGAGCAGTTCTTC. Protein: CASSERGAGTGRNEQFF.

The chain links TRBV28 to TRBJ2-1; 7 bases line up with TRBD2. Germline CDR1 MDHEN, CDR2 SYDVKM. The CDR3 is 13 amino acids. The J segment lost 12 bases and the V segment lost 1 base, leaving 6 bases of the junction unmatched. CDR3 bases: TGTGCCAGCAGTTTATCAGAGCGGGGACGGCAGTTCTTC. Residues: CASSLSERGRQFF.

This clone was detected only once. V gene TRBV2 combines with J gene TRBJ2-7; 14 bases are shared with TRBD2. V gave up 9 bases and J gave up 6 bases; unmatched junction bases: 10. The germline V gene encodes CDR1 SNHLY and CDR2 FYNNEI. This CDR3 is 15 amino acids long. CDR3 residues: CARATSGRATLEQYF. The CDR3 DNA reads TGTGCCAGGGCGACTAGCGGGAGGGCAACCCTCGAGCAGTACTTC.

The CDR3: CASSLGGTDLYEQYF. The DNA of the CDR3 is TGTGCCAGCAGCTTAGGGGGGACAGACCTCTACGAGCAGTACTTC. The chain uses TRBV11-2 and TRBJ2-7; TRBD1 matches 7 bases. CDR3 length: 15 residues. V was pared by 1 base and J by 3 bases, with 6 bases of the junction left unmatched. Germline CDR1 SGHAT, CDR2 FQNNGV. The full variable domain, in which reference TRBV11-2 and TRBJ2-7 provide the parts outside the CDR3, is EAGVAQSPRYKIIEKRQSVAFWCNPISGHATLYWYQQILGQGPKLLIQFQNNGVVDDSQLPKDRFSAERLKGVDSTLKIQPAKLEDSAVYLCASSLGGTDLYEQYFGPGTRLTVT.

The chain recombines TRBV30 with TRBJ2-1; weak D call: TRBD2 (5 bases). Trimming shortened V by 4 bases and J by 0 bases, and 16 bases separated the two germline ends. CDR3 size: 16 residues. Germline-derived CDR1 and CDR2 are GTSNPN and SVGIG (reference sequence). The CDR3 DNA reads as TGTGCCTGGAAACCCGATCGGGGTGACTCCTACAATGAGCAGTTCTTC. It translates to CAWKPDRGDSYNEQFF.

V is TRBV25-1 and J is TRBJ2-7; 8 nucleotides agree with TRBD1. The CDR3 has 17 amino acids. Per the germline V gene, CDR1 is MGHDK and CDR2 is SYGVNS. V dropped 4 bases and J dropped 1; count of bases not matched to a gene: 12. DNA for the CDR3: TGTGCCAGCAGTGGGAGACAGGGGAGATCCCCTTCCTACGAGCAGTACTTC. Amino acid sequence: CASSGRQGRSPSYEQYF.

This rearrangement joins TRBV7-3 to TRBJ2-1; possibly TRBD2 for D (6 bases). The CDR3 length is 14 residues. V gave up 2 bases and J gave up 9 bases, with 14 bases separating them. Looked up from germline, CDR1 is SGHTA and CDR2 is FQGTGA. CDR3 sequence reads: CASSLSHLGGEQFF. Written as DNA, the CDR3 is TGTGCCAGCAGCTTATCACACCTCGGGGGTGAGCAGTTCTTC.

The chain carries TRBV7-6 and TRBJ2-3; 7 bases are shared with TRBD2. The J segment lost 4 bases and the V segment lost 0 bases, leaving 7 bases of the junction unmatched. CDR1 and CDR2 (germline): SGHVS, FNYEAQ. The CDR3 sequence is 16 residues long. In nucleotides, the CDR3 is TGTGCCAGCAGCTTAGCTGGGGGGGGATCCCCAGATACGCAGTATTTT. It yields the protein CASSLAGGGSPDTQYF.

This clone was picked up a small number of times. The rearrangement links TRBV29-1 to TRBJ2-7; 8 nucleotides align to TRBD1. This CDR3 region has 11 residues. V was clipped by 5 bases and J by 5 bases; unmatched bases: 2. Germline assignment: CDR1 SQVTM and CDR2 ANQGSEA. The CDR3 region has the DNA TGCAGCGTTCAGACAGGGGACGAGCAGTACTTC. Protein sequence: CSVQTGDEQYF.

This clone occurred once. This CDR3 is CASSSPHNEQFF. The CDR3 DNA follows: TGTGCCAGCAGCTCCCCCCATAATGAGCAGTTCTTC. V usage is TRBV11-2 and J usage is TRBJ2-1, with D hard to call. Germline V gives CDR1 SGHAT, CDR2 FQNNGV. The CDR3 has 12 residues. V lost 4 bases, J lost 7 bases, and 8 bases lay in between.

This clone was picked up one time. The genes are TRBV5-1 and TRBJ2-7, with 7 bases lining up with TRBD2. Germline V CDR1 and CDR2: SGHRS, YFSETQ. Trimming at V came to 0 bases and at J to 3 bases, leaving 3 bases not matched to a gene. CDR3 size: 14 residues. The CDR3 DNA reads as TGCGCCAGCAGCTTGGGTGGGGGGGTCTACGAGCAGTACTTC. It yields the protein CASSLGGGVYEQYF.

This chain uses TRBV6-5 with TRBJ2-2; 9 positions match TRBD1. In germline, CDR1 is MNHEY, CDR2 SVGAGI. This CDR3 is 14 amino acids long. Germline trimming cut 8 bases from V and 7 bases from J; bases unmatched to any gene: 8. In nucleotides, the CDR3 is TGTGCCAGCCGCAACGACAGGGGGGGCGGGGAGCTGTTTTTT. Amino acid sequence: CASRNDRGGGELFF.

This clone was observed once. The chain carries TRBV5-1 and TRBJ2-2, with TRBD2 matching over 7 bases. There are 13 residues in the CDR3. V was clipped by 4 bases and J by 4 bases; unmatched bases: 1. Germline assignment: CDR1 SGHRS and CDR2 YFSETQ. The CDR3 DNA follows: TGCGCCAGCAGCCCGGGAGGCACCGGGGAGCTGTTTTTT. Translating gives CASSPGGTGELFF.

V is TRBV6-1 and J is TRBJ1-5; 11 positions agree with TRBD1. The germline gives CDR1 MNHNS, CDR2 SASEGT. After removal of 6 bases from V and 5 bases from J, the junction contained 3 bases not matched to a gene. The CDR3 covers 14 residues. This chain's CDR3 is CASRGQGEYQPQHF. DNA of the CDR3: TGTGCCAGCAGGGGACAGGGGGAATATCAGCCCCAGCATTTT.

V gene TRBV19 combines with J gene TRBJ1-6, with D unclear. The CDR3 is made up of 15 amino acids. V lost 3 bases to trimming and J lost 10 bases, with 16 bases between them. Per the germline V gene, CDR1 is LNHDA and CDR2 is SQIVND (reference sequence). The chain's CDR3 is CASSIEVAFESPLHF. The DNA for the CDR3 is TGTGCCAGTAGTATTGAGGTGGCCTTTGAATCACCCCTCCACTTT.